The rows below give T cell receptor beta chains drawn from one sample of a study of T cell responses to AZD1222 COVID-19 vaccine. Some clones are missing from TCRdb's copy, which holds only in-frame ones; the method was immunoSEQ multiplex PCR. The repertoire consists of around 150,000 clones, with 85% to 95% occurring once and the leading ten covering about 1.3%. The specimen was peripheral blood, collected on day 0 of AZD1222 vaccination. The source of these receptors is an adult in good health. Both conserved end residues are part of each CDR3. The D gene is left open where the match is weak. Clone size is shown for a subset of rows, as once, few, many or a class of expanded clone.

TRBJ2-1 | . | TRBV5-1 | . | TGCGCCAGCAGCGTGGGGGGAGCCTACAATGAGCAGTTCTTC | CASSVGGAYNEQFF
TRBJ1-2 | . | TRBV7-9 | . | TGTGCCAGCAGCTTATCTTTGGGGCAGGGGTATGGCTACACCTTC | CASSLSLGQGYGYTF
TRBJ2-1 | . | TRBV3-1/TRBV3-2 | once | TGTGCCAGCAGCCAAGAGGGGGGTCCGGCCTACAATGAGCAGTTCTTC | CASSQEGGPAYNEQFF
TRBJ1-1 | . | TRBV18 | . | TGTGCCAGCTCACCTTTGGGGGACACTGAAGCTTTCTTT | CASSPLGDTEAFF
TRBJ1-6 | . | TRBV3-1/TRBV3-2 | . | TGTGCCAGCAGCCAAGCTTTGGGGGGGCTGAATTCACCCCTCCACTTT | CASSQALGGLNSPLHF
TRBJ1-4 | TRBD1 | TRBV19 | . | TGTGCCAGTAGTCCCGGACAGGGGACCTTTAATGAAAAACTGTTTTTT | CASSPGQGTFNEKLFF
TRBJ2-1 | . | TRBV15 | . | TGTGCCACCAGCGTTGGAGGGATCTGGGAGCAGTTCTTC | CATSVGGIWEQFF
TRBJ2-3 | . | TRBV29-1 | . | TGCAGCGTTAATGTTGGGGATTACACAGATACGCAGTATTTT | CSVNVGDYTDTQYF
TRBJ2-1 | . | TRBV19 | . | TGTGCCAGTAGCCCCCGAGGGGATGAGCAGTTCTTC | CASSPRGDEQFF
TRBJ1-2 | TRBD1 | TRBV6-5 | . | TGTGCCAGCAGTTACCCAGGGGGCGCAGACTATGGCTACACCTTC | CASSYPGGADYGYTF
TRBJ1-2 | . | TRBV29-1 | . | TGCAGCGTTGAAGAGTACGGCTACACCTTC | CSVEEYGYTF
TRBJ1-2 | TRBD1 | TRBV6-5 | . | TGTGCCAGCAGCAAGACAGGGTACGACTATGGCTACACCTTC | CASSKTGYDYGYTF
TRBJ2-1 | . | TRBV3-1/TRBV3-2 | . | TGTGCCAGCGGGGGGGGCAACTCCTACAATGAGCAGTTCTTC | CASGGGNSYNEQFF
TRBJ1-5 | . | TRBV19 | few | TGTGCCAGTAGTATCTCGTGGGGCAATCAGCCCCAGCATTTT | CASSISWGNQPQHF
TRBJ2-2 | . | TRBV6-4 | . | TGTGCCAGCAGGGTACCTAACACCGGGGAGCTGTTTTTT | CASRVPNTGELFF
TRBJ2-3 | . | TRBV5-1 | . | TGCGCCAGCAGCTTGGGGGACAGCACAGATACGCAGTATTTT | CASSLGDSTDTQYF
TRBJ2-3 | . | TRBV10-3 | . | TGTGCCATCAGATCTACAGATACGCAGTATTTT | CAIRSTDTQYF
TRBJ1-5 | . | TRBV6-1 | . | TGTGCCAGCAGTGAAGTCAGGGCTAGCAATCAGCCCCAGCATTTT | CASSEVRASNQPQHF
TRBJ2-3 | . | TRBV6-5 | few | TGTGCCAGCAGGTCACCAGGGACAGATACGCAGTATTTT | CASRSPGTDTQYF
TRBJ1-5 | . | TRBV2 | few | TGTGCCAGCAGTGACGTCCGACAGTATGGGCGTTATCAGCCCCAGCATTTT | CASSDVRQYGRYQPQHF
TRBJ2-3 | TRBD2 | TRBV3-1/TRBV3-2 | few | TGTGCCAGCAGCCAAGGATTACGGGGGGGCCGGGCAGATACGCAGTATTTT | CASSQGLRGGRADTQYF
TRBJ2-5 | . | TRBV29-1 | . | TGCAGCGTTGTTGGCGGAGTGGATCAAGAGACCCAGTACTTC | CSVVGGVDQETQYF
TRBJ2-1 | TRBD2 | TRBV2 | . | TGTGCCAGCAGTCTAAACGGGCTAGCGGGTAACAATGAGCAGTTCTTC | CASSLNGLAGNNEQFF
TRBJ1-5 | . | TRBV5-1 | . | TGCGCCAGCAGCACCCGGGGCGAGACGGGTCAGCCCCAGCATTTT | CASSTRGETGQPQHF
TRBJ1-1 | . | TRBV30 | . | TGTGCCTGGATGGGATACACTGAAGCTTTCTTT | CAWMGYTEAFF
TRBJ2-1 | TRBD2 | TRBV6-2/TRBV6-3 | . | TGTGCCAGCAGTTACGGGTGGGTAGCGGGAGTCCCTCACTACAATGAGCAGTTCTTC | CASSYGWVAGVPHYNEQFF
TRBJ1-2 | . | TRBV9 | . | TGTGCCAGCAGCGTAGAAATAGGGAACTATGGCTACACCTTC | CASSVEIGNYGYTF
TRBJ2-4 | . | TRBV2 | . | TGTGCCAGCAGTGAGTCAGAAAGCATTCAGTACTTC | CASSESESIQYF
TRBJ1-2 | . | TRBV9 | . | TGTGCCAGCGCATCAGCTAACTATGGCTACACCTTC | CASASANYGYTF
TRBJ1-5 | TRBD1 | TRBV6-5 | . | TGTGCCAGCAGTCGAGGACAGGGCAATCAGCCCCAGCATTTT | CASSRGQGNQPQHF
TRBJ1-1 | . | TRBV7-9 | . | TGTGCCAGCGCCCCGAGATTGGCGGCCTTAATGAACACTGAAGCTTTCTTT | CASAPRLAALMNTEAFF